These 13 T cell receptor beta chains share one sample of origin, sequenced in a study of cytomegalovirus exposure and HLA in healthy donors. PCR used 60 Vbeta primers and 13 Jbeta primers. Only in-frame clones appear in the TCRdb table, and some are missing; sequencing was by immunoSEQ multiplex PCR. The data contain some 120,000 clones, under 85% of them seen just once; the ten biggest clones take up 1.6%. The sequenced sample was PBMCs. The receptors were gathered from a woman younger than 30 in good health and CMV-seronegative.

This clone was seen a few times. This sequence joins TRBV14 and TRBJ1-2; D might be TRBD1 (5 bases). V lost 1 base to trimming and J lost 7 bases, with 16 bases between them. The CDR3 loop spans 15 amino acids. In germline, CDR1 is SGHDN, CDR2 FVKESK. The CDR3 coding sequence is TGTGCCAGCAGCCAAGGGAGGGGAATTGTGGGTGGCTACACCTTC. Protein: CASSQGRGIVGGYTF.

There are a few counts of this clone. The rearrangement uses TRBV6-5 and TRBJ1-1; weak D call: TRBD1 (5 bases). The CDR3 consists of 14 residues. Germline values: CDR1 MNHEY, CDR2 SVGAGI. V gave up 7 bases and J gave up 3 bases, with 15 bases separating them. CDR3 in amino acids: CASIAGAGHTEAFF. CDR3 nucleotide sequence: TGTGCCAGCATCGCTGGGGCAGGGCACACTGAAGCTTTCTTT.

The chain has TRBV4-2 and TRBJ2-6; D uncertain. Germline V CDR1 and CDR2: LGHNA, YNFKEQ. Trimming cost V 1 base and J 0 bases, with 4 bases left between them. This CDR3 has 15 amino acids. The CDR3 DNA reads TGTGCCAGCAGCCAAGTGGCCTCTGGGGCCAACGTCCTGACTTTC. It codes for CASSQVASGANVLTF.

The chain links TRBV25-1 to TRBJ1-1; D may be TRBD1 (6 bases). The length of the CDR3 is 12 residues. Germline V lookup: CDR1 MGHDK, CDR2 SYGVNS. V lost 4 bases, J lost 11 bases, and 14 bases lay in between. CDR3 region: CASSGQGFRAFF. DNA for the CDR3: TGTGCCAGCAGTGGGCAGGGGTTCCGGGCTTTCTTT.

V gene TRBV29-1 combines with J gene TRBJ2-7; a weak D match, TRBD1 (6 bases). Per the germline V gene, CDR1 is SQVTM and CDR2 is ANQGSEA. The CDR3 loop spans 14 amino acids. The ends were cut back, 2 bases at V and 7 bases at J, with 18 bases in the middle. The CDR3 is CSVETGYGLGEQYF. The CDR3 DNA reads as TGCAGCGTTGAAACAGGGTACGGCTTGGGTGAGCAGTACTTC.

CDR3 nucleotide sequence: TGTGCCAGCAGTTTGGGCACAGGGGGAAGTCAGCCCCAGCATTTT. Amino acid sequence: CASSLGTGGSQPQHF. The genes are TRBV28 and TRBJ1-5; TRBD1 aligns across 8 bases. The CDR3 loop spans 15 amino acids. Germline trimming cut 3 bases from V and 6 bases from J; bases unmatched to any gene: 7. Germline V gene lookup returns CDR1 MDHEN and CDR2 SYDVKM.

The chain recombines TRBV5-1 with TRBJ2-7, with TRBD2 as a possible D gene (7 bases). The length of the CDR3 is 14 residues. The germline V and J ends were trimmed by 3 bases and 3 bases, with 13 bases remaining between them. The germline CDR1 and CDR2 sequences are SGHRS and YFSETQ. The CDR3 region has the DNA TGCGCCAGCAGCTCCGAGGGGGGGCACTACGAGCAGTACTTC. This translates into CASSSEGGHYEQYF.

J is TRBJ1-1 and V is TRBV5-1, with TRBD1 matching over 9 bases. Germline V gene data show CDR1 as SGHRS and CDR2 as YFSETQ. V shed 3 bases and J 10 bases; nucleotides not matched to a gene: 10. This CDR3 spans 14 amino acids. The CDR3 DNA is TGCGCCAGCAGCTCCCTCCGGGACAGGGAACGAGCTTTCTTT. Translated: CASSSLRDRERAFF.

This clone was recorded only once. The chain combines TRBV6-5 with TRBJ1-6, with TRBD1 as a possible D gene (5 bases). The CDR3 has 15 residues. Germline V CDR1 and CDR2: MNHEY, SVGAGI. Trimming cost V 0 bases and J 3 bases, with 6 bases left between them. CDR3 nucleotide sequence: TGTGCCAGCAGTTACTCGGGGCGCTATAATTCACCCCTCCACTTT. It yields the protein CASSYSGRYNSPLHF.

The chain combines TRBV5-1 with TRBJ2-7, with D perhaps matching TRBD2 (6 bases). V was clipped by 4 bases and J by 6 bases, with 20 bases between them. Germline V CDR1 and CDR2: SGHRS, YFSETQ. This CDR3 is 15 amino acids long. CDR3 nucleotides: TGCGCCAGCAGCGCGTCCGGGATCGTTAGCGGCGAGCAGTACTTC. Protein product: CASSASGIVSGEQYF.

The DNA of the CDR3 is TGTGCCTGGAGTGTCATGGGACAAGAGAACACTGAAGCTTTCTTT. It codes for CAWSVMGQENTEAFF. This chain links TRBV30 with TRBJ1-1; D is perhaps TRBD1 (6 bases). Trimming cost V 0 bases and J 1 base, with 12 bases left between them. The CDR3 length is 15 residues. Germline CDR1 and CDR2: GTSNPN and SVGIG (reference sequence).

This clone has just a few counts. CDR3 nucleotide sequence: TGTGCCAGCAGGAAACTAGCGGGTAACTACTACGAGCAGTACTTC. Amino acids: CASRKLAGNYYEQYF. J is TRBJ2-7 and V is TRBV2, with 9 bases fitting TRBD2. Germline V lookup: CDR1 SNHLY, CDR2 FYNNEI. V gave up 6 bases and J gave up 3 bases; unmatched junction bases: 9. The CDR3 extends over 15 amino acids.

V and J are TRBV27 and TRBJ2-1; 7 bases are a match to TRBD2. The CDR3 contains 14 residues. Germline lookup yields CDR1 MNHEY and CDR2 SMNVEV (reference sequence). J lost 5 bases, V lost 6 bases, and 7 bases had no gene match. The CDR3 DNA follows: TGTGCCAGCAGCGGGCGGGCGGGGGACAATGAGCAGTTCTTC. This codes for CASSGRAGDNEQFF.